The 28 T cell receptor beta chains in this list originate from one sample, sequenced in a study of T-cell reconstitution after alpha-beta-depleted transplantation in children. The TCRbeta library incorporated unique molecular identifiers. MiXCR, applied by TCRdb to the PCR reads, yields one record per CDR3 protein. The table lists 90,000 to 100,000 distinct CDR3 sequences, around 22% of them singletons. The sequenced sample was PBMCs, obtained before TCRalphabeta/CD19-depleted stem cell transplant. The receptors were sampled from a boy aged 2 to 10 with acute lymphoblastic leukemia, due to receive a stem cell transplant.

This clonotype has a handful of counts. The rearrangement joins TRBV7-2 to TRBJ2-5; TRBD1 or TRBD2 may be the D gene (5 bases each). Germline CDR1 reads SGHTA; CDR2 reads FQGNSA. Trimming pared 2 bases from V and 2 bases from J, leaving 12 bases between. The CDR3 runs to 15 residues. The DNA of the CDR3 is TGTGCCAGCAGCTTAAATTCCGGGGCACAAGAGACCCAGTACTTC. Translation: CASSLNSGAQETQYF.

The rearrangement joins TRBV4-3 to TRBJ2-3; 8 nucleotides match TRBD2. V was pared by 1 base and J by 0 bases, with 6 bases of the junction left unmatched. The CDR3 is made up of 17 amino acids. Germline values: CDR1 LGHNA, CDR2 YSLEER. The DNA of the CDR3 is TGCGCCAGCAGCCAAGCCCCACTAGCGGCTAGCACAGATACGCAGTATTTT. This gives the protein CASSQAPLAASTDTQYF.

This chain connects TRBV12-3 or TRBV12-4 to TRBJ2-7, with D perhaps matching TRBD2 (5 bases). There are 14 residues in the CDR3. Between the trimmed V and J ends, which lost 0 bases and 4 bases, there was a span of 10 bases. In DNA form, the CDR3 reads TGTGCCAGCAGTTTAGCCGGCGGGCAGTACGAGCAGTACTTC. Residues: CASSLAGGQYEQYF.

The chain uses TRBV11-2 and TRBJ2-3; 9 bases match TRBD1. Germline loops: CDR1 SGHAT, CDR2 FQNNGV. CDR3 length equals 14 residues. V gave up 6 bases and J gave up 2 bases; unmatched junction bases: 3. CDR3 residues: CASRRTGATDTQYF. Written as DNA, the CDR3 is TGTGCCAGCAGGCGGACAGGGGCCACAGATACGCAGTATTTT.

The chain joins TRBV20-1 to TRBJ2-3, with D possibly matching TRBD2 (6 bases). V lost 3 bases to trimming and J lost 4 bases, with 14 bases between them. The V gene's germline CDR1 is DFQATT and CDR2 SNEGSKA (reference sequence). The CDR3 has 14 residues. The DNA for the CDR3 is TGCAGTGCTAGCGGAGGGGCCTGTGCAGATACGCAGTATTTT. Protein: CSASGGACADTQYF.

The chain combines TRBV23-1 with TRBJ1-1; maybe TRBD1 (5 bases). TRBV23-1 is labeled an ORF, and its function is uncertain. The CDR3 runs to 17 residues. The V end lost 1 base, the J end lost 0 bases, and 15 bases lay between the germline ends. The CDR3, as DNA: TGCGCCAGCAGTCAATGTGGGTGGGACGGCATGAACACTGAAGCTTTCTTT. Translated: CASSQCGWDGMNTEAFF.

This clonotype was seen at least ten times. The chain joins TRBV27 to TRBJ1-1, with unresolved D. The CDR3 has 14 residues. CDR1 is MNHEY, CDR2 SMNVEV, per germline (reference sequence). Deletions cut 2 bases from V and 1 base from J, with 8 bases between. CDR3 coding DNA: TGTGCCAGCAGTTTACAGGCGGCGAACACTGAAGCTTTCTTT. Protein sequence: CASSLQAANTEAFF.

V gene TRBV5-1 combines with J gene TRBJ1-1; D gene unclear. CDR1 is SGHRS and CDR2 is YFSETQ in the germline V gene. The CDR3 extends over 14 amino acids. Trimming cost V 2 bases and J 3 bases, with 11 bases left between them. CDR3 bases: TGCGCCAGCAGCTTCACCGGAACTTACACTGAAGCTTTCTTT. It is translated as CASSFTGTYTEAFF.

This clonotype was counted a few times. V usage is TRBV5-1 and J usage is TRBJ2-5, with D unclear. Germline CDR1 and CDR2: SGHRS and YFSETQ. Deletions cut 4 bases from V and 1 base from J, with 11 bases between. CDR3 size: 14 residues. As DNA, the CDR3 is TGCGCCAGCAGCCCCCGGGTCGTCCAAGAGACCCAGTACTTC. This encodes CASSPRVVQETQYF.

This clonotype was detected many times. J is TRBJ2-1 and V is TRBV20-1; D call uncertain. Trimming took 6 bases from V and 9 from J, leaving 15 bases between them. The CDR3 length is 12 residues. Germline loops: CDR1 DFQATT, CDR2 SNEGSKA (reference sequence). The CDR3 DNA sequence: TGCAGTGCAGCTTTGGGTTCGGGTGAGCAGTTCTTC. The encoded protein is CSAALGSGEQFF.

This clonotype turned up a few times. This sequence joins TRBV28 and TRBJ2-7; weak D call: TRBD2 (6 bases). CDR3 size: 14 residues. Trimming took 1 base from V and 4 from J, leaving 11 bases between them. Germline loops: CDR1 MDHEN, CDR2 SYDVKM. This chain's CDR3 is CASSLSGTLYEQYF. The CDR3 DNA reads TGTGCCAGCAGTTTATCAGGGACTCTTTACGAGCAGTACTTC.

This clonotype came up many times. This chain uses TRBV5-1 with TRBJ2-7; D is unresolved. Germline-derived CDR1 and CDR2 are SGHRS and YFSETQ. Trimming shortened V by 0 bases and J by 3 bases, and 10 bases separated the two germline ends. The CDR3 extends over 14 amino acids. The CDR3 region is CASSLGTPIYEQYF. The CDR3 DNA follows: TGCGCCAGCAGCTTGGGGACGCCGATCTACGAGCAGTACTTC.

This clonotype was seen repeatedly, ten times or more. The chain is built from TRBV7-2 and TRBJ1-2; 9 nucleotides line up with TRBD1. CDR3 length equals 14 residues. V lost 4 bases to trimming and J lost 6 bases; unmatched junction nucleotides: 6. CDR1 SGHTA and CDR2 FQGNSA come from the germline V gene. CDR3: CASSSSGTGHGYTF. CDR3 nucleotides: TGTGCCAGCAGCTCATCAGGGACAGGGCATGGCTACACCTTC.

The CDR3 nucleotides are TGCGCCAGCAGCTTGCTGGGGGAGCAGGACTATGGCTACACCTTC. This encodes CASSLLGEQDYGYTF. This sequence joins TRBV5-1 and TRBJ1-2; the D gene is possibly TRBD1 (5 bases). CDR3 length: 15 amino acids. Germline CDR1 reads SGHRS; CDR2 reads YFSETQ. V dropped 1 base and J dropped 3 bases, with 13 bases sitting between them.

This clonotype occurred a few times. The V call is TRBV28, the J call TRBJ2-7; D assignment may be TRBD1 or TRBD2 (5 bases each). Germline CDR1 and CDR2: MDHEN and SYDVKM. Between the trimmed V and J ends, which lost 3 bases and 3 bases, there was a span of 12 bases. This CDR3 has 14 amino acids. The CDR3 coding sequence is TGTGCCAGCAGTTTTCGGGGCGGCGGCTACGAGCAGTACTTC. This translates into CASSFRGGGYEQYF.

In its sample, this clonotype was seen once. A read error is possible here, since a much larger clone lies one base away. The chain links TRBV20-1 to TRBJ1-2, with D unresolved. Germline V gene data show CDR1 as DFQATT and CDR2 as SNEGSKA (reference sequence). There are 16 residues in the CDR3. The CDR3 nucleotides are TGCAGTGCTAGAGATCCGTCAACCGGGCCTAACTATAGCTACACCTTC. The encoded protein is CSARDPSTGPNYSYTF.

In its sample, this clonotype was seen a few times. The CDR3 protein is CASWGQGYNEQFF. As DNA, the CDR3 is TGTGCCAGCTGGGGACAGGGGTACAATGAGCAGTTCTTC. The chain recombines TRBV6-1 with TRBJ2-1, with 10 bases aligning to TRBD1. V lost 8 bases and J lost 4; bases outside the gene matches: 2. Per the germline V gene, CDR1 is MNHNS and CDR2 is SASEGT. The CDR3 is 13 residues long.

This clonotype was counted many times. The chain uses TRBV28 and TRBJ2-5, with no clear D. This CDR3 spans 14 amino acids. The germline gives CDR1 MDHEN, CDR2 SYDVKM. Trimming shortened V by 6 bases and J by 7 bases, and 18 bases separated the two germline ends. CDR3: CASSKPTSTGTQYF. CDR3 sequence (DNA): TGTGCCAGCAGCAAACCGACCTCGACTGGGACCCAGTACTTC.

This clonotype was counted only a few times. V is TRBV7-8 and J is TRBJ2-1, with 8 nucleotides matching TRBD1. Losses at the gene ends were 2 bases for V and 1 base for J; bases not matched to a gene: 16. The CDR3 length is 20 residues. Germline V gives CDR1 SGHVS, CDR2 FQNEAQ. The CDR3 DNA follows: TGTGCCAGCAGCTTATGGGACAGGACCTACAGCGGGCATTCCTACAATGAGCAGTTCTTC. Its translation is CASSLWDRTYSGHSYNEQFF.

CDR3 DNA sequence: TGTGCCAGCAGCGTATCCGGGACTAGCGGGAGCACAGATACGCAGTATTTT. Protein: CASSVSGTSGSTDTQYF. This chain connects TRBV9 to TRBJ2-3; 12 nucleotides line up with TRBD2. Germline loops: CDR1 SGDLS, CDR2 YYNGEE. This CDR3 spans 17 amino acids. V shed 1 base and J 0 bases; nucleotides not matched to a gene: 3.

In this sample, this clonotype turned up a few times. This sequence joins TRBV20-1 and TRBJ1-2; no reliable D call. Between the trimmed V and J ends, which lost 0 bases and 3 bases, there was a span of 11 bases. Germline assignment: CDR1 DFQATT and CDR2 SNEGSKA (reference sequence). The CDR3 spans 14 residues. In nucleotides, the CDR3 is TGCAGTGCTAGAGAGGGCGGGCAGTACTATGGCTACACCTTC. Protein: CSAREGGQYYGYTF.

This clonotype occurred a few times. V and J are TRBV20-1 and TRBJ2-4, with D maybe TRBD1 (5 bases). Per germline, CDR1 DFQATT and CDR2 SNEGSKA (reference sequence). V dropped 3 bases and J dropped 6 bases, with 18 bases sitting between them. This CDR3 is built from 15 residues. CDR3 DNA: TGCAGTGCTAGCCCCATAGACTCAGACAGAAACATTCAGTACTTC. Its translation is CSASPIDSDRNIQYF.

In nucleotides, the CDR3 is TGTGCCAGCAGTCCCCTCCTGGCGGGAGTCTACGAGCAGTACTTC. It specifies CASSPLLAGVYEQYF. This sequence joins TRBV27 and TRBJ2-7; 7 bases fit TRBD2. Germline V lookup: CDR1 MNHEY, CDR2 SMNVEV (reference sequence). The V gene end was trimmed by 5 bases and the J gene end by 3 bases; junction bases not matched to a gene: 10. The CDR3 runs to 15 residues.

The rearrangement links TRBV12-3 or TRBV12-4 to TRBJ2-6, with D possibly being TRBD1 (6 bases). Trimming pared 4 bases from V and 0 bases from J, leaving 10 bases between. This CDR3 is built from 16 residues. CDR3 region: CASSSGQSSGANVLTF. In DNA, the CDR3 is TGTGCCAGCAGTTCGGGACAAAGCTCTGGGGCCAACGTCCTGACTTTC.

Many counts were recorded for this clonotype. The V gene is TRBV28, the J gene TRBJ2-1; 7 positions match TRBD2. The CDR3 is made up of 17 amino acids. The germline gives CDR1 MDHEN, CDR2 SYDVKM. The V and J ends lost 5 bases and 12 bases, in that order; junction bases with no gene match: 22. This CDR3 reads CASSGGGEGHDIFGQFF. CDR3 bases: TGTGCCAGCAGTGGTGGGGGGGAAGGGCACGATATTTTCGGGCAGTTCTTC.

V and J are TRBV7-2 and TRBJ2-1, with D possibly TRBD2 on 6 matching bases. CDR3 length equals 16 residues. Germline V gene lookup returns CDR1 SGHTA and CDR2 FQGNSA. V gave up 5 bases and J gave up 6 bases, with 20 bases separating them. The CDR3 protein is CASSLRAGLLLNEQFF. DNA for the CDR3: TGTGCCAGCAGCCTAAGGGCGGGACTTTTGCTCAATGAGCAGTTCTTC. Together with reference TRBV7-2 and TRBJ2-1, the CDR3 gives the full variable domain: GAGVSQSPSNKVTEKGKDVELRCDPISGHTALYWYRQSLGQGLEFLIYFQGNSAPDKSGLPSDRFSAERTGGSVSTLTIQRTQQEDSAVYLCASSLRAGLLLNEQFFGPGTRLTVL.

At least ten counts were recorded for this clonotype. This chain connects TRBV9 to TRBJ2-5, with 11 bases aligning to TRBD1. The germline V gene has CDR1 SGDLS and CDR2 YYNGEE. The CDR3 consists of 17 residues. V was clipped by 3 bases and J by 5 bases; unmatched bases: 12. CDR3 residues: CASSGGSGTGGRETQYF. The CDR3 DNA is TGTGCCAGCAGCGGAGGGTCCGGGACAGGGGGAAGGGAGACCCAGTACTTC.

This clonotype was observed at least ten times. V is TRBV20-1 and J is TRBJ1-4, with 9 bases that match TRBD1. Germline CDR1 is DFQATT and CDR2 is SNEGSKA (reference sequence). The CDR3 length is 14 residues. V dropped 4 bases and J dropped 5; count of bases not matched to a gene: 5. CDR3 amino acids: CSAISGTGNEKLFF. The CDR3 DNA is TGCAGTGCTATCTCCGGGACAGGGAATGAAAAACTGTTTTTT.